This entry lists 14 T cell receptor beta chains sequenced from one sample in a study of T cell responses to AZD1222 COVID-19 vaccine. The method was immunoSEQ multiplex PCR; TCRdb's version includes in-frame clones alone and lacks a portion of them. The data hold some 150,000 clones, with approximately 90% observed a single time. The sample here was peripheral blood, taken 28 days after the second AZD1222 dose. The receptors were gathered from an adult who received the AZD1222 COVID-19 vaccine.

The V call is TRBV28, the J call TRBJ1-4; no clear D. Trimming cost V 7 bases and J 8 bases, with 5 bases left between them. Germline V lookup: CDR1 MDHEN, CDR2 SYDVKM. The CDR3 has 10 amino acids. The CDR3 is CASKQEKLFF. The CDR3 DNA reads TGTGCCAGCAAACAAGAAAAACTGTTTTTT.

V and J are TRBV30 and TRBJ2-1; TRBD2 might be the D (6 bases). CDR1 and CDR2 from the germline V gene are GTSNPN and SVGIG (reference sequence). V was shortened by 5 bases and J by 3 bases, with 11 bases between the two germline ends. There are 13 residues in the CDR3. CDR3 residues: CAWAGTYYNEQFF. The CDR3, as DNA: TGTGCCTGGGCCGGGACTTACTACAATGAGCAGTTCTTC.

This clone occurred once. This chain connects TRBV7-8 to TRBJ2-7; a weak D match, TRBD2 (6 bases). The germline CDR1 and CDR2 sequences are SGHVS and FQNEAQ. The CDR3 covers 12 residues. V lost 1 base, J lost 11 bases, and 12 bases lay in between. CDR3 loop: CASSLVVAGKYF. CDR3 coding DNA: TGTGCCAGCAGCTTAGTAGTGGCGGGGAAGTACTTC.

The V and J genes are TRBV7-9 and TRBJ2-7; D remains unclear. The length of the CDR3 is 12 residues. Trimming removed 6 bases from V and 6 bases from J, with 12 bases in between. Looked up from germline, CDR1 is SEHNR and CDR2 is FQNEAQ (reference sequence). The CDR3 nucleotides are TGTGCCAGCAGGGAAAGGGTTGGCGAGCAGTACTTC. This sequence encodes CASRERVGEQYF.

The rearrangement joins TRBV5-1 to TRBJ1-4; 7 bases agree with TRBD1. Germline CDR1 SGHRS, CDR2 YFSETQ. CDR3 size: 13 residues. The J segment lost 5 bases and the V segment lost 3 bases, leaving 1 base of the junction unmatched. This chain's CDR3 is CASSSRGNEKLFF. The CDR3, as DNA: TGCGCCAGCAGCTCCAGGGGGAATGAAAAACTGTTTTTT.

The genes are TRBV28 and TRBJ1-3; D gene unclear. The CDR3 contains 16 residues. With 3 bases removed from V and 4 bases from J, the gap between germline ends came to 16 bases. Germline V gene data show CDR1 as MDHEN and CDR2 as SYDVKM. The DNA of the CDR3 is TGTGCCAGCAGTTTTGATATTAGGACTGCCGGAAACACCATATATTTT. Protein product: CASSFDIRTAGNTIYF.

The chain uses TRBV9 and TRBJ2-7; TRBD1 might be the D (5 bases). V lost 3 bases and J lost 3, with 7 bases in between. CDR3 length: 12 amino acids. From germline, CDR1 is SGDLS and CDR2 YYNGEE. In nucleotides, the CDR3 is TGTGCCAGCAGCGCCAGGGACTACGAGCAGTACTTC. It encodes CASSARDYEQYF.

J is TRBJ1-5 and V is TRBV28; D remains unclear. Germline loops: CDR1 MDHEN, CDR2 SYDVKM. The CDR3 contains 12 residues. Trimming left V 6 bases short and J 1 base short, with 4 bases between. CDR3 coding DNA: TGTGCCAGCAGAGCCAGCAATCAGCCCCAGCATTTT. Its protein is CASRASNQPQHF.

V gene TRBV28 combines with J gene TRBJ1-2; TRBD1 agrees at 9 bases. This CDR3 has 15 residues. The V and J ends lost 3 bases and 1 base, in that order; junction bases with no gene match: 3. Germline CDR1 MDHEN, CDR2 SYDVKM. The CDR3 region is CASSFTGGDNYGYTF. The CDR3 bases are TGTGCCAGCAGTTTTACAGGGGGCGATAACTATGGCTACACCTTC.

The chain uses TRBV28 and TRBJ2-7, with D perhaps matching TRBD2 (5 bases). CDR3 length: 14 residues. V dropped 5 bases and J dropped 2 bases, with 13 bases sitting between them. Germline loops: CDR1 MDHEN, CDR2 SYDVKM. The CDR3: CASSEGTIAYEQYF. DNA for the CDR3: TGTGCCAGCAGTGAGGGCACTATAGCCTACGAGCAGTACTTC.

The J gene is TRBJ2-3, the V gene TRBV13, with TRBD2 matching 11 bases. The CDR3 covers 20 residues. The V and J ends lost 5 bases and 3 bases, in that order; junction bases with no gene match: 19. The germline V gene encodes CDR1 PRHDT and CDR2 FYEKMQ (reference sequence). Here the CDR3 reads CASSHGTSGFTGVGTDTQYF. In DNA, the CDR3 is TGTGCCAGCAGCCACGGGACTAGCGGCTTCACGGGAGTTGGGACAGATACGCAGTATTTT.

This clone was detected once. This chain uses TRBV20-1 with TRBJ1-2; unclear D gene. The CDR3 is 14 amino acids. Looked up from germline, CDR1 is DFQATT and CDR2 is SNEGSKA (reference sequence). The V end was cut by 3 bases, the J end by 3 bases, with 14 bases between. The CDR3 DNA sequence: TGCAGTGCTAGTCCCTCGGGAGGAGACTATGGCTACACCTTC. It specifies CSASPSGGDYGYTF.

This chain links TRBV4-1 with TRBJ1-2; D gene uncertain. Germline V CDR1 and CDR2: MGHRA, YSYEKL. Trimming cost V 0 bases and J 5 bases, with 13 bases left between them. The CDR3 is made up of 15 amino acids. CDR3 amino acids: CASSQEAGVGYGYTF. The CDR3 DNA is TGCGCCAGCAGCCAAGAAGCCGGGGTGGGATATGGCTACACCTTC.

The chain uses TRBV7-8 and TRBJ2-7; D gene uncertain. There are 13 residues in the CDR3. Germline assignment: CDR1 SGHVS and CDR2 FQNEAQ. V was cut by 1 base and J by 6 bases, with 10 bases left in between. The CDR3 region is CASSLGTSGEQYF. DNA for the CDR3: TGTGCCAGCAGCTTAGGGACGTCGGGCGAGCAGTACTTC.